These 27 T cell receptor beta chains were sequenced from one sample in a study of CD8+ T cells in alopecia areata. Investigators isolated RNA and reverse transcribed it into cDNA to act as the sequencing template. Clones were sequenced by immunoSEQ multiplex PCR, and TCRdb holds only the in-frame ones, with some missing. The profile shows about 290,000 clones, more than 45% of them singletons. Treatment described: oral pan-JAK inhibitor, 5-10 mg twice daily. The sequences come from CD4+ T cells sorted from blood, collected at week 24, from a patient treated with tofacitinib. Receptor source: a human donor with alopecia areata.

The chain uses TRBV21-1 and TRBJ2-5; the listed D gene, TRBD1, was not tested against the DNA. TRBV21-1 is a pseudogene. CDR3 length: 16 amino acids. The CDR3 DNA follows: TGTGCCAGCAGCAAAGAGGCCGACAGGGGGCAAGAGACCCAGTACTTC. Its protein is CASSKEADRGQETQYF.

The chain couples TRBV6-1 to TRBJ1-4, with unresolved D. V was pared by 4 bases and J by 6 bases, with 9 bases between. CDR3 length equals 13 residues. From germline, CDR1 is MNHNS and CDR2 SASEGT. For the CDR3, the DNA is TGTGCCAGCAGTGTTTCGGTCGATGAAAAACTGTTTTTT. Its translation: CASSVSVDEKLFF.

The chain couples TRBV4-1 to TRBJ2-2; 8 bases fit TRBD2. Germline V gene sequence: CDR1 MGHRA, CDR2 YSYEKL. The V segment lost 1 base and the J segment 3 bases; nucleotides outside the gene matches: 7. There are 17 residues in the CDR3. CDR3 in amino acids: CASSQARGGPDTGELFF. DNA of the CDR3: TGCGCCAGCAGCCAAGCCCGGGGGGGGCCCGACACCGGGGAGCTGTTTTTT.

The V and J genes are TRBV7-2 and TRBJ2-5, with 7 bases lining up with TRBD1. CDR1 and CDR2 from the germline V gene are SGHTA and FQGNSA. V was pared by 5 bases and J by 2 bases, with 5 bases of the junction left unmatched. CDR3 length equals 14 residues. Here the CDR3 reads CASSRDRAQETQYF. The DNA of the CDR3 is TGTGCCAGCAGCCGCGACAGGGCGCAAGAGACCCAGTACTTC.

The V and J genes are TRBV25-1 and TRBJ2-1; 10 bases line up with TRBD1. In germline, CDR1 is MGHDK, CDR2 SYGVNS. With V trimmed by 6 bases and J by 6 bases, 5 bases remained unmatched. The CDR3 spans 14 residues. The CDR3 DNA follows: TGTGCCAGCAGCCTTAGGACAGGGGGCAATGAGCAGTTCTTC. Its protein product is CASSLRTGGNEQFF.

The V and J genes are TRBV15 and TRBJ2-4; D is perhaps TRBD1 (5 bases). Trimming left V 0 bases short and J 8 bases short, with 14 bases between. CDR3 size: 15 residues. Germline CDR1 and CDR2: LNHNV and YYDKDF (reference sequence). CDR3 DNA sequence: TGTGCCACCAGCAGAGATCGCGCAGGGATGCACATTCAGTACTTC. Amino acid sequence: CATSRDRAGMHIQYF.

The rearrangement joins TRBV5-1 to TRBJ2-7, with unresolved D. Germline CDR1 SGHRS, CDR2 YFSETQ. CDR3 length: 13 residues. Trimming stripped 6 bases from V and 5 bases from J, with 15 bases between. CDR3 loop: CASNGPGRHEQYF. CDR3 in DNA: TGCGCCAGCAACGGGCCGGGTCGCCACGAGCAGTACTTC.

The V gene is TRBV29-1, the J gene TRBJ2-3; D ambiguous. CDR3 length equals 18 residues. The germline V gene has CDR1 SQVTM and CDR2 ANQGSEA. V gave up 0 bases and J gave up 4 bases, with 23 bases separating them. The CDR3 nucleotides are TGCAGCGTTGAAGATCAATCGAATCCGGAATTCCACGCAGATACGCAGTATTTT. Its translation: CSVEDQSNPEFHADTQYF.

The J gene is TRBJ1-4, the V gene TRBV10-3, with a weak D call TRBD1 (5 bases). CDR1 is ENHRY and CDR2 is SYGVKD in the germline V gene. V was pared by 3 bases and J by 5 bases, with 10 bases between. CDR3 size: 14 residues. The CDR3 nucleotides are TGTGCCATCAGTGACCGGCAGGGAAATGAAAAACTGTTTTTT. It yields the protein CAISDRQGNEKLFF.

The CDR3 loop is CATSRDRVYGYTF. Written as DNA, the CDR3 is TGTGCCACCAGCAGAGACAGGGTCTATGGCTACACCTTC. The genes are TRBV15 and TRBJ1-2, with TRBD1 as a possible D gene (5 bases). The V and J ends lost 0 bases and 4 bases respectively, with 6 bases between them. The CDR3 loop spans 13 amino acids. The V gene's germline CDR1 is LNHNV and CDR2 YYDKDF (reference sequence).

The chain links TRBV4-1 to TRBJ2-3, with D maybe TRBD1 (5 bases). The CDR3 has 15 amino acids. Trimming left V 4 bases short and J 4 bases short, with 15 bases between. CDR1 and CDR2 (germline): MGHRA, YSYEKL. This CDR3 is CASSRIGEGSDTQYF. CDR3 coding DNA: TGCGCCAGCAGCCGAATAGGGGAAGGCTCAGATACGCAGTATTTT.

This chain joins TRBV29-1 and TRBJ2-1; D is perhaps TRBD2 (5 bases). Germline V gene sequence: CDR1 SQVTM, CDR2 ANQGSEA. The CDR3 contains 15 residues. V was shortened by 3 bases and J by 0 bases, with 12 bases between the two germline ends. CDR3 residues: CSVDTTGSSYNEQFF. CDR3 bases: TGCAGCGTTGACACTACGGGAAGCTCCTACAATGAGCAGTTCTTC.

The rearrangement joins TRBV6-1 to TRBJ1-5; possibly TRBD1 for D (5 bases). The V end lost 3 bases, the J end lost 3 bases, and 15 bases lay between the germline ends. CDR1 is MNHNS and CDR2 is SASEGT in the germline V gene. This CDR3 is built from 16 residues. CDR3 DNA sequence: TGTGCCAGCAGTGAGTTTGGGGCAGGGAACAATCAGCCCCAGCATTTT. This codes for CASSEFGAGNNQPQHF.

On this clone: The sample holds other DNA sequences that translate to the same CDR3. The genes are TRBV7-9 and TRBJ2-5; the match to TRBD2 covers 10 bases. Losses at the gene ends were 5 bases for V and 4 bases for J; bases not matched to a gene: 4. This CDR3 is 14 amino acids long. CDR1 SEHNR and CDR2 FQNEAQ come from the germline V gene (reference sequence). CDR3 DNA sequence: TGTGCCAGCAGCCTTCTAGCGGGGGTAGAGACCCAGTACTTC. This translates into CASSLLAGVETQYF. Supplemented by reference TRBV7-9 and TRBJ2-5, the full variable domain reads DTGVSQNPRHKITKRGQNVTFRCDPISEHNRLYWYRQTLGQGPEFLTYFQNEAQLEKSRLLSDRFSAERPKGSFSTLEIQRTEQGDSAMYLCASSLLAGVETQYFGPGTRLLVL.

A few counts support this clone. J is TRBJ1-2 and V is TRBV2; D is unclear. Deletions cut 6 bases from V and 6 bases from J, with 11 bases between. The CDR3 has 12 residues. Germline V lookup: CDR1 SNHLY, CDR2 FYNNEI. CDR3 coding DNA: TGTGCCAGCAGAGCCCTTTATCATGGCTACACCTTC. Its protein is CASRALYHGYTF.

CDR3 region: CASSELPVAGGNTIYF. In nucleotides, the CDR3 is TGTGCCAGCAGTGAATTACCGGTGGCGGGAGGAAACACCATATATTTT. This sequence joins TRBV2 and TRBJ1-3; D call uncertain. The CDR3 consists of 16 residues. V was trimmed by 2 bases and J by 4 bases, leaving 15 bases between them. Germline V CDR1 and CDR2: SNHLY, FYNNEI. Filled out from reference TRBV2 and TRBJ1-3, the complete variable domain reads EPEVTQTPSHQVTQMGQEVILRCVPISNHLYFYWYRQILGQKVEFLVSFYNNEISEKSEIFDDQFSVERPDGSNFTLKIRSTKLEDSAMYFCASSELPVAGGNTIYFGEGSWLTVV.

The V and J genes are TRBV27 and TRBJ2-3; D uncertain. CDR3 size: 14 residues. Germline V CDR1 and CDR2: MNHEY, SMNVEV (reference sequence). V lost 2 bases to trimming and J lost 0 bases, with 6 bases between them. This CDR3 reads CASSLLTSTDTQYF. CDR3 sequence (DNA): TGTGCCAGCAGTTTACTTACTAGCACAGATACGCAGTATTTT.

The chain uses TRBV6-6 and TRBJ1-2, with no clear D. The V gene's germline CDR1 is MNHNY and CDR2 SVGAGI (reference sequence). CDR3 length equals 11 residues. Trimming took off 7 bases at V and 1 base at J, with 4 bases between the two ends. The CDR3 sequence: CASMGNYGYTF. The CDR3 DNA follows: TGTGCCAGCATGGGTAACTATGGCTACACCTTC.

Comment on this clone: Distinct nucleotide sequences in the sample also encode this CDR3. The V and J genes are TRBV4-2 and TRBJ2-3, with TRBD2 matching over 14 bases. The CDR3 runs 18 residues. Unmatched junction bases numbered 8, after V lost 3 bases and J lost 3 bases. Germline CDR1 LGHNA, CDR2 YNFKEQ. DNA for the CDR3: TGTGCCAGCAGCCAGGTAGCGACTAGCGGGGGGGCGACAGATACGCAGTATTTT. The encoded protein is CASSQVATSGGATDTQYF.

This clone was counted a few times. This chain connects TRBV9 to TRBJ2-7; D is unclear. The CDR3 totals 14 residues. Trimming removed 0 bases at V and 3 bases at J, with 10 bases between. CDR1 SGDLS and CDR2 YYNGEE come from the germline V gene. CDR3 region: CASSVDGQLYEQYF. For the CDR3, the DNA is TGTGCCAGCAGCGTAGACGGGCAGCTCTACGAGCAGTACTTC. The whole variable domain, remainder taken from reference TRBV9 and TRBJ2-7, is DSGVTQTPKHLITATGQRVTLRCSPRSGDLSVYWYQQSLDQGLQFLIQYYNGEERAKGNILERFSAQQFPDLHSELNLSSLELGDSALYFCASSVDGQLYEQYFGPGTRLTVT.

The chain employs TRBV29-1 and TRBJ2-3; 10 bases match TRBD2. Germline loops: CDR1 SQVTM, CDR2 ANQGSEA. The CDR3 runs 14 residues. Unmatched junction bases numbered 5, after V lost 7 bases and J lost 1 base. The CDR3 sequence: CSGLLAGGTDTQYF. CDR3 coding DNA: TGCAGCGGTCTCCTAGCGGGGGGCACAGATACGCAGTATTTT.

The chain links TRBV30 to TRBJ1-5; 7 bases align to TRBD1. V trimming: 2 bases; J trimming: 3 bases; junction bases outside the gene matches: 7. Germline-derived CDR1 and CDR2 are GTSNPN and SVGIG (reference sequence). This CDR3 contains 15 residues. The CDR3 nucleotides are TGTGCCTGGAGTTCCGGGACAGAGTACAATCAGCCCCAGCATTTT. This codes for CAWSSGTEYNQPQHF.

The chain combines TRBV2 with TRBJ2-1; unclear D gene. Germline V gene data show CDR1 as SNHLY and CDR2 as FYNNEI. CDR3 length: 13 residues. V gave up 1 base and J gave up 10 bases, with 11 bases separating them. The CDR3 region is CASSEEGVGEQFF. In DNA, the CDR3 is TGTGCCAGCAGTGAAGAAGGCGTCGGGGAGCAGTTCTTC. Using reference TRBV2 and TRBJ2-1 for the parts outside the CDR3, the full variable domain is EPEVTQTPSHQVTQMGQEVILRCVPISNHLYFYWYRQILGQKVEFLVSFYNNEISEKSEIFDDQFSVERPDGSNFTLKIRSTKLEDSAMYFCASSEEGVGEQFFGPGTRLTVL.

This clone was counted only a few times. The CDR3 is CASSFVVGNEQFF. The DNA of the CDR3 is TGCGCCAGCAGTTTTGTGGTAGGCAATGAGCAGTTCTTC. This rearrangement joins TRBV5-1 to TRBJ2-1; D is unresolved. V shed 5 bases and J shed 6 bases, with 12 bases lying between them. In germline, CDR1 is SGHRS, CDR2 YFSETQ. The CDR3 is 13 residues long.

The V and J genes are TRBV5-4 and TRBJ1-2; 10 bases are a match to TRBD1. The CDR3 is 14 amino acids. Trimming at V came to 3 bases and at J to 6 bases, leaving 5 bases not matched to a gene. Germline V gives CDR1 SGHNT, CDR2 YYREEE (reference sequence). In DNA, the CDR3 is TGTGCCAGCAGCTCGACGACAGGGGGCGATGGCTACACCTTC. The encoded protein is CASSSTTGGDGYTF.

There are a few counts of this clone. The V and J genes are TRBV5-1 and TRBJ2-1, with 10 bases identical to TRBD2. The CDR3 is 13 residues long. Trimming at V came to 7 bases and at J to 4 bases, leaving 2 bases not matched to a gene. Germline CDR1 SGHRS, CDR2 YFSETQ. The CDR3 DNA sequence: TGCGCCAGCGGACTAGCGGCATACAATGAGCAGTTCTTC. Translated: CASGLAAYNEQFF. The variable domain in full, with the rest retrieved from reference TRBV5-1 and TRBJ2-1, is KAGVTQTPRYLIKTRGQQVTLSCSPISGHRSVSWYQQTPGQGLQFLFEYFSETQRNKGNFPGRFSGRQFSNSRSEMNVSTLELGDSALYLCASGLAAYNEQFFGPGTRLTVL.

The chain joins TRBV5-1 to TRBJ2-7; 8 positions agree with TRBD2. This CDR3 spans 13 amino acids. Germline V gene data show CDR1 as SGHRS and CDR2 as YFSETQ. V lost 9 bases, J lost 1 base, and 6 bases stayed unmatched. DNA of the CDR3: TGCGCCACCCAGCGGGGGCCATCCTACGAGCAGTACTTC. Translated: CATQRGPSYEQYF.